The 25 T cell receptor beta chains reported below all come from one sample, sequenced in a study of CD8 T cells in Susac syndrome. Reverse transcription of roughly 0.45 to 1 ug RNA was performed with random hexamers. TCRdb reanalysed the immunoSEQ multiplex PCR reads using MiXCR and keeps one entry per CDR3 protein. The table has 110,000 or so distinct CDR3 sequences, 94% seen once. The sample consisted of CD4+ T cells from PBMCs. These receptors came from a human donor in good health.

J is TRBJ2-1 and V is TRBV5-6; 11 positions agree with TRBD2. The CDR3 extends over 17 amino acids. Trimming took 3 bases from V and 3 from J; bases not matched to a gene: 8. Germline values: CDR1 SGHDT, CDR2 YYEEEE. CDR3 in amino acids: CASSSSSGRIRYNEQFF. In nucleotides, the CDR3 is TGTGCCAGCAGCTCTTCTAGCGGGAGGATCCGCTACAATGAGCAGTTCTTC.

This chain links TRBV7-9 with TRBJ2-7; TRBD2 matches 14 bases. CDR3 length: 18 amino acids. V shed 4 bases and J 6 bases; nucleotides not matched to a gene: 14. Germline CDR1 is SEHNR and CDR2 is FQNEAQ (reference sequence). CDR3 region: CASSYRLGTSGSTSEQYF. For the CDR3, the DNA is TGTGCCAGCAGCTACCGACTAGGGACTAGCGGGAGCACCAGCGAGCAGTACTTC.

The chain combines TRBV7-9 with TRBJ2-1; 9 bases are a match to TRBD2. Unmatched junction bases numbered 13, after V lost 10 bases and J lost 9 bases. The CDR3 loop spans 14 amino acids. CDR1 and CDR2 (germline): SEHNR, FQNEAQ (reference sequence). CDR3 coding DNA: TGTGCCACTTTATGGGTAGCGGGAGACCTTGAGCAGTTCTTC. Translation gives CATLWVAGDLEQFF.

This CDR3 reads CATSDSVGGVYNEQFF. DNA of the CDR3: TGTGCCACCAGTGATTCGGTGGGAGGGGTATACAATGAGCAGTTCTTC. The chain is built from TRBV24-1 and TRBJ2-1; 7 bases line up with TRBD2. Germline V lookup: CDR1 KGHDR, CDR2 SFDVKD. The CDR3 extends over 16 amino acids. V trimming: 2 bases; J trimming: 4 bases; junction bases outside the gene matches: 7.

The rearrangement links TRBV7-2 to TRBJ1-4, with D possibly TRBD1 on 6 matching bases. CDR1 and CDR2 (germline): SGHTA, FQGNSA. This CDR3 spans 15 amino acids. V was shortened by 5 bases and J by 10 bases, with 20 bases between the two germline ends. The CDR3 region is CASSGTGSLGGKLFF. CDR3 coding DNA: TGTGCCAGCAGCGGAACAGGGAGCTTAGGTGGAAAACTGTTTTTT.

This chain links TRBV25-1 with TRBJ2-1; 8 bases are a match to TRBD2. This CDR3 has 17 amino acids. Trimming took 3 bases from V and 0 from J; bases not matched to a gene: 7. CDR1 and CDR2 from the germline V gene are MGHDK and SYGVNS. In DNA form, the CDR3 reads TGTGCCAGCAGTGACCGTAGCGGGGAGAGCTCCTACAATGAGCAGTTCTTC. Translating gives CASSDRSGESSYNEQFF.

The genes are TRBV27 and TRBJ2-2; 12 nucleotides line up with TRBD2. Germline V gene data show CDR1 as MNHEY and CDR2 as SMNVEV (reference sequence). CDR3 size: 14 residues. Unmatched junction bases numbered 8, after V lost 10 bases and J lost 8 bases. The CDR3 region is CATQTSGGTGELFF. CDR3 in DNA: TGTGCCACCCAGACTAGCGGGGGTACAGGGGAGCTGTTTTTT.

V and J are TRBV7-2 and TRBJ1-6, with D unclear. Trimming left V 4 bases short and J 0 bases short, with 16 bases between. This CDR3 has 18 amino acids. CDR1 and CDR2 from the germline V gene are SGHTA and FQGNSA. CDR3 protein: CASSSRALGYSYNSPLHF. The CDR3 nucleotides read TGTGCCAGCAGCTCCCGAGCGCTGGGGTACTCCTATAATTCACCCCTCCACTTT. The whole variable domain, filled in from reference TRBV7-2 and TRBJ1-6, reads GAGVSQSPSNKVTEKGKDVELRCDPISGHTALYWYRQSLGQGLEFLIYFQGNSAPDKSGLPSDRFSAERTGGSVSTLTIQRTQQEDSAVYLCASSSRALGYSYNSPLHFGNGTRLTVT.

The CDR3 protein is CASSLGLDPYEQYF. In DNA form, the CDR3 reads TGTGCCAGCAGCCTAGGTCTGGATCCCTACGAGCAGTACTTC. This sequence joins TRBV3-1 and TRBJ2-7, with D hard to call. Trimming cost V 4 bases and J 2 bases, with 12 bases left between them. CDR1 and CDR2 (germline): LGHDT, YNNKEL (reference sequence). The CDR3 runs to 14 residues.

The chain joins TRBV18 to TRBJ2-3, with D hard to call. The CDR3 has 13 residues. Trimming removed 2 bases from V and 6 bases from J, with 9 bases in between. CDR1 is KGHSH and CDR2 is LQKENI in the germline V gene. The CDR3 DNA reads as TGTGCCAGCTCACCATCGGATGGGGATACGCAGTATTTT. It yields the protein CASSPSDGDTQYF.

This chain links TRBV2 with TRBJ2-1; possible D gene TRBD2, 6 bases. Trimming left V 6 bases short and J 6 bases short, with 18 bases between. The CDR3 extends over 15 amino acids. Germline V gene sequence: CDR1 SNHLY, CDR2 FYNNEI. The CDR3 bases are TGTGCCAGCAGCCCCAGCGGGTTGGTTGTCAATGAGCAGTTCTTC. Translated: CASSPSGLVVNEQFF.

This chain connects TRBV28 to TRBJ2-1; TRBD1 agrees at 9 bases. Germline V lookup: CDR1 MDHEN, CDR2 SYDVKM. This CDR3 spans 16 amino acids. Germline trimming cut 5 bases from V and 3 bases from J; bases unmatched to any gene: 8. The CDR3 region has the DNA TGTGCCAGCAGTCCATACGGACAGGGGAACTACAATGAGCAGTTCTTC. Translation: CASSPYGQGNYNEQFF.

In this sample, this clonotype turned up once. This sequence joins TRBV6-2 or TRBV6-3 and TRBJ2-4; TRBD2 agrees at 10 bases. V lost 4 bases, J lost 2 bases, and 11 bases stayed unmatched. CDR1 and CDR2 (germline): MNHEY, SVGEGT. The CDR3 is 18 residues long. The CDR3 coding sequence is TGTGCCAGCAGTTTCCTAGCGGGAGTAGATTTGACCAAAAACATTCAGTACTTC. Encoded protein: CASSFLAGVDLTKNIQYF.

This chain connects TRBV28 to TRBJ1-2; TRBD1 matches at 7 bases. J was trimmed by 7 bases and V by 6 bases; bases with no gene match: 8. This CDR3 region has 13 residues. CDR1 and CDR2 from the germline V gene are MDHEN and SYDVKM. The CDR3: CASRKGARGGYTF. The CDR3 coding sequence is TGTGCCAGCAGAAAGGGGGCGCGGGGTGGCTACACCTTC.

The gene calls are TRBV5-6 and TRBJ2-3; 7 nucleotides agree with TRBD1. The CDR3 totals 15 residues. The V and J ends lost 3 bases and 2 bases, in that order; junction bases with no gene match: 6. Germline CDR1 SGHDT, CDR2 YYEEEE. The chain's CDR3 is CASSYRQGDTDTQYF. The CDR3 coding sequence is TGTGCCAGCAGCTACCGACAGGGAGACACAGATACGCAGTATTTT.

The V and J genes are TRBV4-2 and TRBJ2-7; 9 positions agree with TRBD2. The CDR3 contains 19 residues. Per germline, CDR1 LGHNA and CDR2 YNFKEQ. V was clipped by 1 base and J by 2 bases; unmatched bases: 15. The CDR3 region has the DNA TGTGCCAGCAGCCAAGCGGAGGGGTCCAGCGGGAGGACTCCCTACGAGCAGTACTTC. Protein: CASSQAEGSSGRTPYEQYF.

V and J are TRBV12-3 or TRBV12-4 and TRBJ1-1; 9 bases map to TRBD1. CDR3 length: 16 residues. The trim removed 6 bases at V and 6 bases at J, leaving 14 bases unmatched. CDR3 nucleotides: TGTGCCAGCAGCCAAGACAGGGGGGCCAAGGTCGCTGAAGCTTTCTTT. Translation gives CASSQDRGAKVAEAFF.

The chain combines TRBV12-3 or TRBV12-4 with TRBJ2-3, with a tentative D call TRBD2 (6 bases). The CDR3 is 12 amino acids. The ends were cut back, 6 bases at V and 11 bases at J, with 15 bases in the middle. The CDR3 region is CASSSLAIKQYF. CDR3 DNA sequence: TGTGCCAGCAGCTCCCTAGCGATCAAGCAGTATTTT.

This clonotype was seen a single time. The chain carries TRBV20-1 and TRBJ2-2; 10 bases align to TRBD1. The ends lost 5 bases at V and 1 base at J; junction bases unmatched: 4. The CDR3 covers 15 residues. Germline V gives CDR1 DFQATT, CDR2 SNEGSKA (reference sequence). For the CDR3, the DNA is TGCAGTGCTCCCGACAGGGGGCAGAACACCGGGGAGCTGTTTTTT. This encodes CSAPDRGQNTGELFF.

The rearrangement joins TRBV7-8 to TRBJ2-5; the D gene is possibly TRBD1 (6 bases). V was clipped by 6 bases and J by 2 bases, with 16 bases between them. The CDR3 has 15 residues. The germline V gene has CDR1 SGHVS and CDR2 FQNEAQ. CDR3 region: CASRTGPYGQETQYF. The CDR3 coding sequence is TGTGCCAGCAGAACAGGGCCCTATGGGCAAGAGACCCAGTACTTC.

This rearrangement joins TRBV9 to TRBJ1-1, with a weak D call TRBD1 (5 bases). The CDR3 extends over 15 amino acids. The ends were cut back, 3 bases at V and 0 bases at J, with 12 bases in the middle. The germline V gene has CDR1 SGDLS and CDR2 YYNGEE. CDR3 sequence reads: CASSAGGLMNTEAFF. CDR3 nucleotide sequence: TGTGCCAGCAGCGCGGGGGGACTAATGAACACTGAAGCTTTCTTT.

This clonotype was observed once. This sequence joins TRBV3-1 and TRBJ2-1; D remains ambiguous. Deletions cut 6 bases from V and 0 bases from J, with 12 bases between. The CDR3 spans 15 residues. Germline CDR1 LGHDT, CDR2 YNNKEL (reference sequence). CDR3 coding DNA: TGTGCCAGCAGTGATTTTAAGAGCTCCTACAATGAGCAGTTCTTC. It specifies CASSDFKSSYNEQFF.

The V gene is TRBV5-1, the J gene TRBJ2-7, with 13 positions matching TRBD2. Germline-derived CDR1 and CDR2 are SGHRS and YFSETQ. J gave up 7 bases and V 4 bases, and 8 bases lay outside the gene matches. The CDR3 runs 15 residues. The CDR3 DNA reads TGCGCCAGCAGCCAGGGACTAGCGGGATCCCAGGAGCAGTACTTC. Amino acid sequence: CASSQGLAGSQEQYF.

The rearrangement links TRBV4-3 to TRBJ2-3; D not resolved. The CDR3 is 16 amino acids. CDR1 and CDR2 from the germline V gene are LGHNA and YSLEER. Trimming shortened V by 0 bases and J by 2 bases, and 12 bases separated the two germline ends. The CDR3 nucleotides read TGCGCCAGCAGCCAAGATCCCAAGCCCCACACAGATACGCAGTATTTT. This codes for CASSQDPKPHTDTQYF.

This clonotype appeared a single time. This chain uses TRBV6-2 or TRBV6-3 with TRBJ1-2; D not resolved. The length of the CDR3 is 13 residues. V was clipped by 2 bases and J by 4 bases, with 8 bases between them. CDR1 and CDR2 from the germline V gene are MNHEY and SVGEGT. Written as DNA, the CDR3 is TGTGCCAGCAGTTACGAGTACCGCTATGGCTACACCTTC. Amino acid sequence: CASSYEYRYGYTF.